The 25 T cell receptor beta chains below all came from one sample that was sequenced in a study of blood T cell repertoires in COVID-19. The method was immunoSEQ multiplex PCR; TCRdb's version includes in-frame clones alone and lacks a portion of them. The sample records over 200,000 clones, roughly 85% being singletons. Material for sequencing was peripheral blood. The receptors shown here come from a woman between 18 and 29 years old who had recovered from COVID-19.

The chain recombines TRBV29-1 with TRBJ2-5; perhaps TRBD1 as D (6 bases). Germline V gives CDR1 SQVTM, CDR2 ANQGSEA. V lost 2 bases to trimming and J lost 5 bases, with 15 bases between them. The CDR3 covers 14 residues. The CDR3 protein is CSVESAGVGETQYF. In nucleotides, the CDR3 is TGCAGCGTTGAATCGGCAGGGGTCGGGGAGACCCAGTACTTC.

The J gene is TRBJ2-1, the V gene TRBV4-1; D is possibly TRBD2 (6 bases). V lost 4 bases, J lost 2 bases, and 18 bases lay in between. CDR3 length: 17 amino acids. The germline CDR1 and CDR2 sequences are MGHRA and YSYEKL. The DNA for the CDR3 is TGCGCCAGCAGCCCCCACGGGAGCGGAGTTACCTACAATGAGCAGTTCTTC. It yields the protein CASSPHGSGVTYNEQFF.

The CDR3 region has the DNA TGTGCCAGCAGTTTACAATTGGACAGGACCTACGAGCAGTACTTC. It codes for CASSLQLDRTYEQYF. The chain recombines TRBV6-5 with TRBJ2-7; 7 bases fit TRBD1. The germline V gene has CDR1 MNHEY and CDR2 SVGAGI. CDR3 length equals 15 residues. The V and J ends lost 4 bases and 2 bases, in that order; junction bases with no gene match: 8.

About this clone: At one end, the junction sequence differs from germline, possibly due to a read error. This chain connects TRBV4-2 to TRBJ2-2, with D tentatively TRBD2 (6 bases). The CDR3 sequence is 16 residues long. In germline, CDR1 is LGHNA, CDR2 YNFKEQ. CDR3 DNA sequence: TGTGCCAGCAGCCGGGGGGATGGAGACTCCACCGAGGAGCTGTTTTTT. Translating it yields CASSRGDGDSTEELFF.

The chain is built from TRBV27 and TRBJ2-7, with a tentative D call TRBD2 (6 bases). Per the germline V gene, CDR1 is MNHEY and CDR2 is SMNVEV (reference sequence). The V gene lost 2 bases and the J gene lost 1 base, with 6 bases spanning the gap. The CDR3 length is 13 residues. CDR3 amino acids: CASSLGRSYEQYF. The CDR3 DNA follows: TGTGCCAGCAGTTTAGGGAGGTCCTACGAGCAGTACTTC.

This chain uses TRBV13 with TRBJ1-1; D is ambiguous. The CDR3 spans 13 residues. Trimming stripped 0 bases from V and 6 bases from J, with 8 bases between. CDR1 PRHDT and CDR2 FYEKMQ come from the germline V gene (reference sequence). DNA for the CDR3: TGTGCCAGCAGCTTAGGGCGGTCTCCTGAAGCTTTCTTT. Translation gives CASSLGRSPEAFF.

V is TRBV5-1 and J is TRBJ2-1; a possible D gene is TRBD1 (6 bases). The germline gives CDR1 SGHRS, CDR2 YFSETQ. Trimming removed 3 bases from V and 2 bases from J, with 9 bases in between. The CDR3 extends over 14 amino acids. Here the CDR3 DNA reads TGCGCCAGCAGCTCGGACAGTACCTACAATGAGCAGTTCTTC. As protein: CASSSDSTYNEQFF. The full variable domain, its missing parts supplied by reference TRBV5-1 and TRBJ2-1, is KAGVTQTPRYLIKTRGQQVTLSCSPISGHRSVSWYQQTPGQGLQFLFEYFSETQRNKGNFPGRFSGRQFSNSRSEMNVSTLELGDSALYLCASSSDSTYNEQFFGPGTRLTVL.

The CDR3 spells CASSPLASFGRNEQFF. CDR3 coding DNA: TGTGCCAGCAGTCCCCTGGCTAGCTTCGGTAGGAATGAGCAGTTCTTC. The chain combines TRBV27 with TRBJ2-1; possible D gene TRBD2, 5 bases. V was clipped by 5 bases and J by 7 bases, with 21 bases between them. Germline CDR1 and CDR2: MNHEY and SMNVEV (reference sequence). There are 16 residues in the CDR3.

V usage is TRBV10-2 and J usage is TRBJ1-1; D perhaps matches TRBD1 (6 bases). Germline lookup yields CDR1 WSHSY and CDR2 SAAADI. The CDR3 spans 14 residues. V lost 2 bases and J lost 3, with 10 bases in between. The CDR3 reads CASSETGTDTEAFF. The CDR3 DNA is TGCGCCAGCAGTGAGACAGGGACCGACACTGAAGCTTTCTTT.

This clone was counted between two and nine times. The rearrangement links TRBV19 to TRBJ2-7; tentative D call: TRBD1 (6 bases). Looked up from germline, CDR1 is LNHDA and CDR2 is SQIVND (reference sequence). This CDR3 is built from 14 residues. The V gene lost 3 bases and the J gene lost 6 bases, with 15 bases spanning the gap. The CDR3 DNA follows: TGTGCCAGTAGTATCAGGGGCAGGGGTGGCGAGCAGTACTTC. Protein: CASSIRGRGGEQYF.

The genes are TRBV5-8 and TRBJ1-2; the match to TRBD1 covers 10 bases. The CDR3 length is 14 residues. Unmatched junction bases numbered 4, after V lost 4 bases and J lost 4 bases. The V gene's germline CDR1 is SGHTS and CDR2 YDEGEE. The CDR3 nucleotides are TGTGCCAGCAGCCACAGACAGGGGGCCTATGGCTACACCTTC. Residues: CASSHRQGAYGYTF.

The chain has TRBV7-3 and TRBJ2-1, with D uncertain. CDR3 length equals 17 residues. V lost 2 bases to trimming and J lost 4 bases, with 18 bases between them. Germline assignment: CDR1 SGHTA and CDR2 FQGTGA. In nucleotides, the CDR3 is TGTGCCAGCAGCTTAGAGATAGCCTCCGTAGTATACAATGAGCAGTTCTTC. Amino acid sequence: CASSLEIASVVYNEQFF.

V and J are TRBV25-1 and TRBJ2-1; possibly TRBD2 for D (6 bases). CDR1 is MGHDK, CDR2 SYGVNS, per germline. V lost 4 bases and J lost 0, with 10 bases in between. The CDR3 is 15 amino acids. The CDR3 DNA reads TGTGCCAGCAGTGGACTAGAGAGCTCCTACAATGAGCAGTTCTTC. As protein: CASSGLESSYNEQFF.

V is TRBV19 and J is TRBJ2-7; tentatively, D is TRBD2 (6 bases). Germline V lookup: CDR1 LNHDA, CDR2 SQIVND (reference sequence). Trimming cost V 6 bases and J 5 bases, with 14 bases left between them. CDR3 length: 13 residues. The CDR3 sequence is CASSGRDRHEQYF. The CDR3 DNA sequence: TGTGCCAGTAGCGGGAGAGATAGGCACGAGCAGTACTTC.

J is TRBJ2-7 and V is TRBV11-2, with TRBD2 matching over 12 bases. This CDR3 contains 15 residues. Trimming took 5 bases from V and 6 from J; bases not matched to a gene: 8. Germline V gene sequence: CDR1 SGHAT, CDR2 FQNNGV. The CDR3 nucleotides read TGTGCCAGCAGCCGCGGACTAGCGGGACTCCTCGAGCAGTACTTC. Its protein is CASSRGLAGLLEQYF.

The chain employs TRBV4-3 and TRBJ2-7; 7 bases fit TRBD1. The CDR3 is made up of 16 amino acids. V gave up 3 bases and J gave up 0 bases; unmatched junction bases: 8. Germline CDR1 LGHNA, CDR2 YSLEER. The chain's CDR3 is CASSQDRTGLSYEQYF. The CDR3 coding sequence is TGCGCCAGCAGCCAGGACCGGACAGGCCTCTCCTACGAGCAGTACTTC.

V and J are TRBV12-5 and TRBJ2-7; D is undetermined. The germline V and J ends were trimmed by 1 base and 0 bases, with 4 bases remaining between them. This CDR3 spans 13 amino acids. Germline CDR1 reads LGHNT; CDR2 reads FRNRAP. CDR3: CASGLESSYEQYF. CDR3 coding DNA: TGTGCTAGTGGTTTGGAGAGCTCCTACGAGCAGTACTTC.

CDR3: CASSRTLAGETQYF. CDR3 coding DNA: TGTGCCAGCAGCCGGACTCTAGCGGGAGAGACCCAGTACTTC. The rearrangement uses TRBV14 and TRBJ2-5; 8 bases line up with TRBD2. The CDR3 runs 14 residues. Germline CDR1 and CDR2: SGHDN and FVKESK. Trimming at V came to 4 bases and at J to 4 bases, leaving 5 bases not matched to a gene.

This clone was picked up one time. V is TRBV7-3 and J is TRBJ2-6; 7 nucleotides match TRBD1. Trimming removed 0 bases from V and 0 bases from J; junction bases left unmatched: 5. From germline, CDR1 is SGHTA and CDR2 FQGTGA. The CDR3 runs to 18 residues. CDR3 sequence reads: CASSLTTGLNSGANVLTF. In nucleotides, the CDR3 is TGTGCCAGCAGCTTAACGACAGGGCTTAACTCTGGGGCCAACGTCCTGACTTTC.

This chain joins TRBV4-2 and TRBJ2-1; 8 nucleotides align to TRBD2. Germline CDR1 LGHNA, CDR2 YNFKEQ. V lost 1 base to trimming and J lost 4 bases; unmatched junction nucleotides: 6. This CDR3 comprises 16 residues. Here the CDR3 DNA reads TGTGCCAGCAGCCAAGGCAGACTAGCGCCTTACAATGAGCAGTTCTTC. Its protein product is CASSQGRLAPYNEQFF.

V usage is TRBV30 and J usage is TRBJ2-6; possibly TRBD2 for D (5 bases). V was pared by 8 bases and J by 2 bases, with 13 bases between. This CDR3 spans 14 amino acids. The germline V gene has CDR1 GTSNPN and CDR2 SVGIG (reference sequence). Here the CDR3 reads CAGRVFAGANVLTF. CDR3 coding DNA: TGTGCCGGGCGGGTCTTCGCTGGGGCCAACGTCCTGACTTTC.

The rearrangement links TRBV10-1 to TRBJ2-7; no definite D call. Germline CDR1 is WNHNN and CDR2 is SYGVQD (reference sequence). Trimming cost V 3 bases and J 2 bases, with 11 bases left between them. The CDR3 consists of 14 residues. CDR3 sequence reads: CASSDMSGTYEQYF. The CDR3 DNA reads TGCGCCAGCAGTGATATGTCAGGAACCTACGAGCAGTACTTC.

V gene TRBV10-3 combines with J gene TRBJ2-2, with 11 bases aligning to TRBD2. Germline V gene lookup returns CDR1 ENHRY and CDR2 SYGVKD. Unmatched junction bases numbered 11, after V lost 8 bases and J lost 0 bases. The CDR3 is 18 residues long. The CDR3 is CAIGGGSGRATNTGELFF. In nucleotides, the CDR3 is TGTGCCATCGGGGGGGGTAGCGGGAGGGCCACGAACACCGGGGAGCTGTTTTTT.

This chain links TRBV6-5 with TRBJ2-7, with 8 bases fitting TRBD1. The germline V gene encodes CDR1 MNHEY and CDR2 SVGAGI. The CDR3 length is 15 residues. J gave up 7 bases and V 8 bases, and 16 bases lay outside the gene matches. The CDR3 nucleotides are TGTGCCAGCGGTCTTAAGGGCAGGGGGCAGGGGGAGCAGTACTTC. Its translation is CASGLKGRGQGEQYF.

This chain uses TRBV19 with TRBJ2-1, with D possibly being TRBD2 (6 bases). CDR1 and CDR2 (germline): LNHDA, SQIVND (reference sequence). This CDR3 region has 18 residues. V lost 3 bases and J lost 4, with 22 bases in between. The CDR3 loop is CASSMGSGTLKIYNEQFF. The CDR3 DNA reads as TGTGCCAGTAGTATGGGTTCCGGGACTCTGAAGATTTACAATGAGCAGTTCTTC.